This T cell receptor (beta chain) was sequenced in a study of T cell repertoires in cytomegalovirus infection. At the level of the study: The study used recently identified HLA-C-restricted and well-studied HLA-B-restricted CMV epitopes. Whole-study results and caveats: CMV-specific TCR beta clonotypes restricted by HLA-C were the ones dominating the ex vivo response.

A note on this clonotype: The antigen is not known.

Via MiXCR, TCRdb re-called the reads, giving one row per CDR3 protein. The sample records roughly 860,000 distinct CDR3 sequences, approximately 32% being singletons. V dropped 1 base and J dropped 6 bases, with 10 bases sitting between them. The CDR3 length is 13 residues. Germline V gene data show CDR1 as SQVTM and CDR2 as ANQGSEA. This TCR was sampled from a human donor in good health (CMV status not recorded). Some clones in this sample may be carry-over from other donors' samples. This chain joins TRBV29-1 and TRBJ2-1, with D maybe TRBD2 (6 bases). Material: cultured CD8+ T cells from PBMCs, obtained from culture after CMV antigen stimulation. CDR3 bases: TGCAGCGTTGAAGGGCTAGCGACCAATGAGCAGTTCTTC. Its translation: CSVEGLATNEQFF.